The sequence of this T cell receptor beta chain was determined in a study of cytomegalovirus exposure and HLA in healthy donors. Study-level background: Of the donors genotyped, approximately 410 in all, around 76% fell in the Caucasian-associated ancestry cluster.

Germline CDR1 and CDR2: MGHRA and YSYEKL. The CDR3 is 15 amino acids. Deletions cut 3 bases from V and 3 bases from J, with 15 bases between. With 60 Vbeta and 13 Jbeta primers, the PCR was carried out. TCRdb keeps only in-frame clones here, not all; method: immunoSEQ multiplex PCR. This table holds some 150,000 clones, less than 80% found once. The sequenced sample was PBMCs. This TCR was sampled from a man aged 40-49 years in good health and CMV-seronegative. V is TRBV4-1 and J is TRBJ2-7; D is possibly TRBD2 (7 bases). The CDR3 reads CASSQRGSGNYEQYF. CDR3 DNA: TGCGCCAGCAGCCAGAGGGGGAGCGGGAACTACGAGCAGTACTTC.